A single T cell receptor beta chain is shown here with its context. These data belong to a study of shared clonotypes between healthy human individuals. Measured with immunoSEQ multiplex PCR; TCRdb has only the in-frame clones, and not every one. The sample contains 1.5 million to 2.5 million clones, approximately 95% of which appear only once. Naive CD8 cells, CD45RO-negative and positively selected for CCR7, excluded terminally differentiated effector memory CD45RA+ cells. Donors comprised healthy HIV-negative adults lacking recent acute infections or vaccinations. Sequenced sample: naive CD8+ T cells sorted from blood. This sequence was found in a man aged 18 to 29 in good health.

CDR3 sequence (DNA): TGTGCCAGCTCTAGCGGGGGGGTTATCTTGGACGAGCAGTACTTC. Its protein product is CASSSGGVILDEQYF. This chain uses TRBV27 with TRBJ2-7; 12 bases are shared with TRBD2. The V gene end was trimmed by 8 bases and the J gene end by 5 bases; junction bases not matched to a gene: 10. The CDR3 totals 15 residues. The germline V gene has CDR1 MNHEY and CDR2 SMNVEV (reference sequence).